The 29 T cell receptor beta chains reported below all come from one sample, sequenced in a study of blood T cell repertoires in COVID-19. Generated by immunoSEQ multiplex PCR, the TCRdb table keeps only in-frame clones and is missing some. This repertoire shows about 140,000 clones, around 84% found once; its top ten account for under 6%. What was sequenced was peripheral blood. Every receptor here comes from a human donor in a cohort sampled during active COVID-19.

This clone occurred once. This chain links TRBV28 with TRBJ1-2; the D is unclear. Germline assignment: CDR1 MDHEN and CDR2 SYDVKM. CDR3 length equals 11 residues. With 3 bases removed from V and 7 bases from J, the gap between germline ends came to 6 bases. CDR3 DNA sequence: TGTGCCAGCAGTTTTCTCCGTGGCTACACCTTC. This codes for CASSFLRGYTF.

The chain joins TRBV15 to TRBJ2-5; possible D gene TRBD2, 6 bases. From germline, CDR1 is LNHNV and CDR2 YYDKDF (reference sequence). CDR3 length: 17 residues. Trimming left V 0 bases short and J 3 bases short, with 17 bases between. The CDR3 spells CATSRDPTGSGEETQYF. The CDR3 DNA follows: TGTGCCACCAGCAGAGATCCCACAGGTAGCGGTGAAGAGACCCAGTACTTC. Full variable domain (rest looked up from reference TRBV15 and TRBJ2-5): DAMVIQNPRYQVTQFGKPVTLSCSQTLNHNVMYWYQQKSSQAPKLLFHYYDKDFNNEADTPDNFQSRRPNTSFCFLDIRSPGLGDTAMYLCATSRDPTGSGEETQYFGPGTRLLVL.

The genes are TRBV5-1 and TRBJ2-2, with 7 bases lining up with TRBD1. Germline CDR1 is SGHRS and CDR2 is YFSETQ. The CDR3 is made up of 16 amino acids. The V gene end was trimmed by 5 bases and the J gene end by 0 bases; junction bases not matched to a gene: 7. DNA of the CDR3: TGCGCCAGCAGGCCCGACAGGGTGTCGAACACCGGGGAGCTGTTTTTT. This codes for CASRPDRVSNTGELFF.

The chain uses TRBV7-8 and TRBJ2-5, with D perhaps matching TRBD2 (7 bases). The CDR3 extends over 15 amino acids. The germline V gene has CDR1 SGHVS and CDR2 FQNEAQ. The V gene lost 5 bases and the J gene lost 5 bases, with 18 bases spanning the gap. In nucleotides, the CDR3 is TGTGCCAGCAGCGCCCTGGGGGGGCTATTGGAGACCCAGTACTTC. This encodes CASSALGGLLETQYF.

J is TRBJ2-7 and V is TRBV3-1 (or the pseudogene TRBV3-2), with 9 bases fitting TRBD2. After removal of 0 bases from V and 6 bases from J, the junction contained 9 bases not matched to a gene. Germline-derived CDR1 and CDR2 are LGHDT and YNNKEL (reference sequence). The CDR3 is 16 residues long. In DNA, the CDR3 is TGTGCCAGCAGCCAAGAGGGTACCGCTAGCGGGACCGAGCAGTACTTC. Translating it yields CASSQEGTASGTEQYF.

V usage is TRBV19 and J usage is TRBJ1-2; D possibly corresponds to TRBD1 (6 bases). The CDR3 is 12 residues long. Germline-derived CDR1 and CDR2 are LNHDA and SQIVND (reference sequence). V was cut by 3 bases and J by 8 bases, with 10 bases left in between. CDR3: CASSMGDRGYTF. The CDR3, as DNA: TGTGCCAGTAGTATGGGAGACAGGGGCTACACCTTC.

V is TRBV28 and J is TRBJ2-7, with D perhaps TRBD1 (6 bases). CDR1 is MDHEN, CDR2 SYDVKM, per germline. V was shortened by 6 bases and J by 0 bases, with 12 bases between the two germline ends. This CDR3 spans 14 amino acids. Here the CDR3 DNA reads TGTGCCAGCAGCCCGACAGGCAGCTCCTACGAGCAGTACTTC. Residues: CASSPTGSSYEQYF.

The chain uses TRBV28 and TRBJ2-1, with 14 bases aligning to TRBD2. V lost 3 bases to trimming and J lost 7 bases; unmatched junction nucleotides: 14. Germline-derived CDR1 and CDR2 are MDHEN and SYDVKM. The CDR3 is 19 residues long. The CDR3 is CASSFAGTGLAGGWNEQFF. In nucleotides, the CDR3 is TGTGCCAGCAGTTTCGCTGGGACTGGACTAGCGGGAGGTTGGAATGAGCAGTTCTTC.

The chain is built from TRBV9 and TRBJ2-5; TRBD2 aligns across 8 bases. This CDR3 comprises 16 residues. Germline CDR1 SGDLS, CDR2 YYNGEE. The V segment lost 0 bases and the J segment 1 base; nucleotides outside the gene matches: 5. CDR3 nucleotides: TGTGCCAGCAGCGTAGGAGCTAGCGGGTTCCAAGAGACCCAGTACTTC. Amino acid sequence: CASSVGASGFQETQYF.

This chain links TRBV7-9 with TRBJ2-5; 8 nucleotides match TRBD2. The CDR3 consists of 12 residues. Germline values: CDR1 SEHNR, CDR2 FQNEAQ (reference sequence). The V and J ends lost 7 bases and 4 bases, in that order; junction bases with no gene match: 2. This chain's CDR3 is CASTLAGETQYF. CDR3 coding DNA: TGTGCCAGCACCCTAGCGGGAGAGACCCAGTACTTC.

The V and J genes are TRBV6-5 and TRBJ2-3; D is unclear. CDR1 MNHEY and CDR2 SVGAGI come from the germline V gene. Trimming took off 4 bases at V and 1 base at J, with 9 bases between the two ends. The CDR3 totals 14 residues. CDR3 sequence: CASSSLPGTDTQYF. DNA of the CDR3: TGTGCCAGCAGTTCCCTGCCGGGCACAGATACGCAGTATTTT.

The gene calls are TRBV6-5 and TRBJ2-1; TRBD2 aligns across 9 bases. CDR3 length: 15 residues. After removal of 0 bases from V and 5 bases from J, the junction contained 2 bases not matched to a gene. Germline CDR1 reads MNHEY; CDR2 reads SVGAGI. The CDR3 region has the DNA TGTGCCAGCAGTTACTCGACTAGCGGCCACAATGAGCAGTTCTTC. It translates to CASSYSTSGHNEQFF.

In regard to this clone: Other DNA sequences in the same sample also yield this CDR3. The chain employs TRBV28 and TRBJ1-3; D call uncertain. Germline CDR1 is MDHEN and CDR2 is SYDVKM. The CDR3 sequence is 13 residues long. V lost 6 bases and J 0 bases, leaving 6 bases between the germline ends. In DNA, the CDR3 is TGTGCCAGCAGGCTAAGCTCTGGAAACACCATATATTTT. This codes for CASRLSSGNTIYF.

This clone appeared once. This chain connects TRBV27 to TRBJ1-1; D is possibly TRBD1 (5 bases). The V end lost 6 bases, the J end lost 0 bases, and 11 bases lay between the germline ends. The CDR3 contains 14 residues. Germline V gene lookup returns CDR1 MNHEY and CDR2 SMNVEV (reference sequence). The CDR3 bases are TGTGCCAGCAGAACGGGACTCCTGAACACTGAAGCTTTCTTT. It is translated as CASRTGLLNTEAFF.

This rearrangement joins TRBV28 to TRBJ2-5, with D possibly matching TRBD1 (6 bases). The CDR3 spans 14 residues. Trimming left V 7 bases short and J 5 bases short, with 17 bases between. Per the germline V gene, CDR1 is MDHEN and CDR2 is SYDVKM. The CDR3 region is CASNRRGSGETQYF. The CDR3 DNA sequence: TGTGCCAGCAACCGAAGGGGGTCCGGGGAGACCCAGTACTTC.

The rearrangement uses TRBV19 and TRBJ2-1; 11 bases align to TRBD1. Trimming at V came to 4 bases and at J to 7 bases, leaving 9 bases not matched to a gene. Per the germline V gene, CDR1 is LNHDA and CDR2 is SQIVND (reference sequence). The CDR3 is made up of 16 amino acids. CDR3 in DNA: TGTGCCAGTAGTAGGGACAGGGGGATTGGAGTGAATGAGCAGTTCTTC. Its protein product is CASSRDRGIGVNEQFF.

The V call is TRBV7-9, the J call TRBJ2-6; D might be TRBD2 (6 bases). The CDR3 length is 16 residues. V shed 5 bases and J shed 0 bases, with 11 bases lying between them. Germline CDR1 is SEHNR and CDR2 is FQNEAQ (reference sequence). CDR3 region: CASSPGVNSGANVLTF. The CDR3 DNA follows: TGTGCCAGCAGCCCGGGGGTCAACTCTGGGGCCAACGTCCTGACTTTC.

The CDR3 spells CASSFAPSVADEQYF. The CDR3 DNA sequence: TGTGCCAGCAGCTTCGCCCCTTCAGTTGCGGACGAGCAGTACTTC. This chain connects TRBV7-6 to TRBJ2-7, with D unresolved. CDR1 is SGHVS and CDR2 is FNYEAQ in the germline V gene. V was pared by 3 bases and J by 5 bases, with 17 bases between. This CDR3 has 15 amino acids.

The DNA of the CDR3 is TGTGCCAGCAGCCCCCTTGGGGGGGCGAAGACTGAAGCTTTCTTT. Residues: CASSPLGGAKTEAFF. The gene calls are TRBV11-3 and TRBJ1-1; a weak D match, TRBD1 (6 bases). CDR3 length equals 15 residues. From germline, CDR1 is SGHNT and CDR2 YENEEA. Trimming removed 5 bases at V and 5 bases at J, with 18 bases between.

The chain recombines TRBV6-5 with TRBJ1-2, with 8 bases lining up with TRBD1. V shed 5 bases, J shed 3 bases, and the junction held 2 bases outside the gene matches. This CDR3 spans 13 amino acids. The germline CDR1 and CDR2 sequences are MNHEY and SVGAGI. The CDR3 spells CASSKDRDYGYTF. Here the CDR3 DNA reads TGTGCCAGCAGTAAGGACAGGGACTATGGCTACACCTTC.

The chain uses TRBV11-2 and TRBJ2-3, with 7 bases aligning to TRBD2. The CDR3 loop spans 15 amino acids. CDR1 SGHAT and CDR2 FQNNGV come from the germline V gene. The V gene end was trimmed by 6 bases and the J gene end by 0 bases; junction bases not matched to a gene: 6. The CDR3 protein is CASRGPSGSTDTQYF. As DNA, the CDR3 is TGTGCCAGCAGGGGGCCTAGCGGTAGCACAGATACGCAGTATTTT.

V usage is TRBV5-1 and J usage is TRBJ2-3; TRBD2 agrees at 8 bases. Germline CDR1 reads SGHRS; CDR2 reads YFSETQ. The V segment lost 7 bases and the J segment 2 bases; nucleotides outside the gene matches: 9. This CDR3 region has 15 residues. The CDR3 DNA follows: TGCGCCAGCTCGGCTAGAGCGGGGGACACAGATACGCAGTATTTT. Amino acid sequence: CASSARAGDTDTQYF.

This clone was recorded only once. The chain employs TRBV28 and TRBJ2-1, with TRBD2 matching 12 bases. CDR1 is MDHEN, CDR2 SYDVKM, per germline. This CDR3 is 16 amino acids long. Trimming at V came to 5 bases and at J to 7 bases, leaving 9 bases not matched to a gene. The CDR3 DNA reads TGTGCCAGCAGTCCCTCTAGCGGGGGGGCCGGGAATGAGCAGTTCTTC. Translated, it gives CASSPSSGGAGNEQFF. The complete variable domain, with remaining parts taken from reference TRBV28 and TRBJ2-1, reads DVKVTQSSRYLVKRTGEKVFLECVQDMDHENMFWYRQDPGLGLRLIYFSYDVKMKEKGDIPEGYSVSREKKERFSLILESASTNQTSMYLCASSPSSGGAGNEQFFGPGTRLTVL.

This clone was counted a single time. The rearrangement uses TRBV5-4 and TRBJ2-2; TRBD2 matches 13 bases. Germline lookup yields CDR1 SGHNT and CDR2 YYREEE (reference sequence). The CDR3 totals 17 residues. V lost 4 bases to trimming and J lost 7 bases; unmatched junction nucleotides: 10. The DNA for the CDR3 is TGTGCCAGCAGCCCCAGGACTAGCGGGAGACGAGGCGGGGAGCTGTTTTTT. It is translated as CASSPRTSGRRGGELFF.

The V call is TRBV19, the J call TRBJ2-7; 10 nucleotides agree with TRBD2. The J segment lost 2 bases and the V segment lost 5 bases, leaving 3 bases of the junction unmatched. The CDR3 is 14 residues long. Germline-derived CDR1 and CDR2 are LNHDA and SQIVND (reference sequence). The CDR3 protein is CASSVAGGAYEQYF. The DNA for the CDR3 is TGTGCCAGTAGTGTAGCGGGAGGCGCCTACGAGCAGTACTTC.

The chain carries TRBV9 and TRBJ2-5; D is possibly TRBD2 (6 bases). With 2 bases removed from V and 5 bases from J, the gap between germline ends came to 10 bases. Germline loops: CDR1 SGDLS, CDR2 YYNGEE. CDR3 length: 13 residues. The CDR3: CASSVGGVETQYF. DNA of the CDR3: TGTGCCAGCAGCGTGGGCGGGGTGGAGACCCAGTACTTC.

The V call is TRBV28, the J call TRBJ2-7; 10 bases line up with TRBD2. Germline assignment: CDR1 MDHEN and CDR2 SYDVKM. V shed 3 bases and J 3 bases; nucleotides not matched to a gene: 5. The CDR3 contains 15 residues. The CDR3, as DNA: TGTGCCAGCAGTTTCCATGGACTAGCGGACTACGAGCAGTACTTC. Its protein is CASSFHGLADYEQYF. The full variable domain, with the rest looked up from reference TRBV28 and TRBJ2-7, is DVKVTQSSRYLVKRTGEKVFLECVQDMDHENMFWYRQDPGLGLRLIYFSYDVKMKEKGDIPEGYSVSREKKERFSLILESASTNQTSMYLCASSFHGLADYEQYFGPGTRLTVT.

This clone has only one observation. The chain recombines TRBV18 with TRBJ2-3; 12 nucleotides line up with TRBD2. Trimming cost V 5 bases and J 0 bases; bases outside gene matches: 15. CDR3 length: 20 amino acids. From germline, CDR1 is KGHSH and CDR2 LQKENI. CDR3 amino acids: CASSSRTSGRPTMSTDTQYF. CDR3 nucleotide sequence: TGTGCCAGCTCATCGAGAACTAGCGGGAGGCCAACCATGAGCACAGATACGCAGTATTTT.

The CDR3 region has the DNA TGTGCCAGCAGCCCAGGGGGCTTGTGGACTAATGAAAAACTGTTTTTT. It is translated as CASSPGGLWTNEKLFF. The rearrangement uses TRBV7-6 and TRBJ1-4; TRBD1 matches at 8 bases. Germline CDR1 reads SGHVS; CDR2 reads FNYEAQ. The CDR3 totals 16 residues. With 5 bases clipped from V and 2 bases from J, the junction kept 7 bases outside the gene matches.